These T cell receptor beta chains were read from a single sample in a study of T-cell reconstitution after alpha-beta-depleted transplantation in children. TCRdb redid the calling of the PCR reads with MiXCR, one entry per CDR3 protein. In the table there are approximately 490,000 distinct CDR3 sequences, about 12% of which are singletons. Sequences were derived from PBMCs from the stem cell graft donor, sampled from the stem cell graft. The receptors stem from a human donor who donated a stem cell graft to a child with combined immunodeficiency. Each CDR3 is given with its conserved first and last residue. D genes are given only for firm matches. Some rows have no size entry. The others give once, few or many, or a class for an expanded clone.

V gene	J gene	clone size	D gene	CDR3 protein	CDR3 DNA
TRBV15	TRBJ1-2	NA	NA	CATSRDGNYGYTF	TGTGCCACCAGCAGAGACGGGAACTATGGCTACACCTTC
TRBV18	TRBJ1-4	many	NA	CASSPSLQPNEKLFF	TGTGCCAGCTCACCAAGCTTACAGCCAAATGAAAAACTGTTTTTT
TRBV7-2	TRBJ1-5	few	NA	CASSLELGYSNQPQHF	TGTGCCAGCAGCTTAGAGTTGGGCTATAGCAATCAGCCCCAGCATTTT
TRBV12-3/TRBV12-4	TRBJ2-5	few	NA	CASSPRGSGSRKTQYF	TGTGCCAGCAGTCCTAGAGGTTCAGGTAGCAGAAAGACCCAGTACTTC
TRBV3-1	TRBJ2-1	few	NA	CASSLRRTEQFF	TGTGCCAGCAGCCTGAGACGTACTGAGCAGTTCTTC
TRBV11-2	TRBJ2-7	many	NA	CASSLSRGATYEQYF	TGTGCCAGCAGCTTAAGCCGGGGGGCTACCTACGAGCAGTACTTC
TRBV20-1	TRBJ2-3	many	TRBD2	CSARDRDREASGGAGPTDTQYF	TGCAGTGCTAGAGATCGAGACAGGGAGGCTAGCGGGGGGGCCGGTCCCACAGATACGCAGTATTTT
TRBV7-7	TRBJ2-1	NA	TRBD2	CASSQGPAGAGHEQFF	TGTGCCAGCAGTCAAGGACCAGCGGGAGCGGGGCATGAGCAGTTCTTC
TRBV12-3/TRBV12-4	TRBJ2-2	many	NA	CASSSGRAPGELFF	TGTGCCAGCAGTTCCGGACGGGCGCCCGGGGAGCTGTTTTTT
TRBV7-9	TRBJ2-3	NA	NA	CASSFLGSSSTDTQYF	TGTGCCAGCAGCTTCCTAGGCAGTTCTAGCACAGATACGCAGTATTTT
TRBV7-9	TRBJ2-3	NA	NA	CASSPNGVADTQYF	TGTGCCAGCAGCCCCAACGGGGTCGCAGATACGCAGTATTTT
TRBV7-8	TRBJ2-5	NA	NA	CASSLGAHHDQETQYF	TGTGCCAGCAGCTTAGGGGCACACCATGACCAAGAGACCCAGTACTTC
TRBV2	TRBJ2-3	few	NA	CASSAGVSTDTQYF	TGTGCCAGCAGTGCGGGTGTTTCCACAGATACGCAGTATTTT
TRBV25-1	TRBJ1-3	NA	TRBD1	CASSDSSWTGDSVAGNTIYF	TGTGCCAGCAGTGATTCTAGCTGGACAGGGGACTCGGTCGCTGGAAACACCATATATTTT
TRBV15	TRBJ1-3	NA	NA	CATSRDLWTANTIYF	TGTGCCACCAGCAGAGATCTTTGGACAGCAAACACCATATATTTT
TRBV27	TRBJ2-7	NA	TRBD2	CASSFLAAGDGDEQYF	TGTGCCAGCAGTTTCCTCGCAGCGGGAGACGGGGACGAGCAGTACTTC
TRBV12-3/TRBV12-4	TRBJ1-6	many	NA	CASSLQGGLNSPLHF	TGTGCCAGCAGTTTACAGGGAGGCCTTAATTCACCCCTCCACTTT
TRBV20-1	TRBJ2-7	NA	NA	CSASVAAYEQYF	TGCAGTGCTTCCGTGGCGGCCTACGAGCAGTACTTC
TRBV7-8	TRBJ1-3	few	NA	CASSHRVGNTIYF	TGTGCCAGCAGCCACAGGGTTGGAAACACCATATATTTT
TRBV6-5	TRBJ2-3	many	TRBD1	CASSTRTGNPTDTQYF	TGTGCCAGCAGCACCAGGACAGGGAACCCCACAGATACGCAGTATTTT
TRBV27	TRBJ2-3	many	NA	CASSPQPPLDTQYF	TGTGCCAGCAGTCCCCAACCCCCTCTAGATACGCAGTATTTT
TRBV12-3/TRBV12-4	TRBJ1-2	many	NA	CASSRPDGGPDYGYTF	TGTGCCAGCAGCAGACCCGACGGGGGACCCGACTATGGCTACACCTTC
TRBV20-1	TRBJ2-2	few	NA	CSAKTAGRTGELFF	TGCAGTGCAAAAACGGCAGGAAGGACCGGGGAGCTGTTTTTT
TRBV6-5	TRBJ2-5	many	TRBD1	CASSTGTAYQETQYF	TGTGCCAGCAGCACCGGGACAGCGTACCAAGAGACCCAGTACTTC
TRBV6-4	TRBJ2-2	many	NA	CASSEGSGELFF	TGTGCCAGCAGTGAAGGGTCCGGGGAGCTGTTTTTT
TRBV12-3/TRBV12-4	TRBJ2-3	many	NA	CASSFPRPDTQYF	TGTGCCAGCAGTTTCCCCAGGCCAGATACGCAGTATTTT
TRBV29-1	TRBJ1-1	NA	TRBD1	CSVVTGTNTEAFF	TGCAGCGTTGTGACAGGGACGAACACTGAAGCTTTCTTT
TRBV29-1	TRBJ2-7	many	TRBD1	CSVGQGDYEQYF	TGCAGCGTTGGACAGGGGGACTACGAGCAGTACTTC
TRBV11-2	TRBJ2-7	few	TRBD2	CASSPQTSRSYEQYF	TGTGCCAGCAGCCCGCAGACTAGCAGGTCCTACGAGCAGTACTTC
TRBV13	TRBJ2-1	few	TRBD2	CASSPGGLAGTYNEQFF	TGTGCCAGCAGCCCCGGCGGACTAGCGGGAACCTACAATGAGCAGTTCTTC
TRBV7-9	TRBJ2-7	NA	NA	CASGLLLYEQYF	TGTGCCAGCGGCCTGCTGCTCTACGAGCAGTACTTC